The present T cell receptor beta chain was sequenced within a study of T-cell reconstitution after alpha-beta-depleted transplantation in children. A library of TCRbeta sequences, prepared with unique molecular identifiers, was generated. TCRdb reanalysed the PCR reads using MiXCR and keeps one entry per CDR3 protein. This sample has around 250,000 distinct CDR3 sequences; around 9.6% occur once, and the top ten carry 10%. This clonotype occurred a few times. V was clipped by 7 bases and J by 3 bases, with 17 bases between them. CDR3 length: 15 residues. The specimen comprised PBMCs from the stem cell graft donor, sampled from the stem cell graft. The chain employs TRBV12-3 or TRBV12-4 and TRBJ2-3, with D possibly TRBD1 on 5 matching bases. This clonotype was sampled from a human donor who donated a stem cell graft to a child with SCID. The CDR3 DNA reads TGTGCCAGCACTCCGGAAAGGGGCGAGACAGATACGCAGTATTTT. Translation: CASTPERGETDTQYF.